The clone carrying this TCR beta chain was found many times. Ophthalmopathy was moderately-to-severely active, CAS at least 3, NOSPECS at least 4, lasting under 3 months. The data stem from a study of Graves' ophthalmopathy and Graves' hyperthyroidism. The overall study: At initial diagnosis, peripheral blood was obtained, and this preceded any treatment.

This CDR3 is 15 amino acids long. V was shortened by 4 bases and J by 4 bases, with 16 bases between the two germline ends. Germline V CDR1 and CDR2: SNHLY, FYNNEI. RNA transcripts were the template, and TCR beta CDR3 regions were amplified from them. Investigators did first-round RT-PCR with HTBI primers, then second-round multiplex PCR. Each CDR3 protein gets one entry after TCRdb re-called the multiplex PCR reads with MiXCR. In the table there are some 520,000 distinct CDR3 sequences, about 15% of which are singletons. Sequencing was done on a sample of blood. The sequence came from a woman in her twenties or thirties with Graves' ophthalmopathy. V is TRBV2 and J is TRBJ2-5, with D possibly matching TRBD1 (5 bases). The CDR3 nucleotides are TGTGCCAGCAGTGGAGGCAGGGCCTACGGAGAGACCCAGTACTTC. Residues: CASSGGRAYGETQYF.